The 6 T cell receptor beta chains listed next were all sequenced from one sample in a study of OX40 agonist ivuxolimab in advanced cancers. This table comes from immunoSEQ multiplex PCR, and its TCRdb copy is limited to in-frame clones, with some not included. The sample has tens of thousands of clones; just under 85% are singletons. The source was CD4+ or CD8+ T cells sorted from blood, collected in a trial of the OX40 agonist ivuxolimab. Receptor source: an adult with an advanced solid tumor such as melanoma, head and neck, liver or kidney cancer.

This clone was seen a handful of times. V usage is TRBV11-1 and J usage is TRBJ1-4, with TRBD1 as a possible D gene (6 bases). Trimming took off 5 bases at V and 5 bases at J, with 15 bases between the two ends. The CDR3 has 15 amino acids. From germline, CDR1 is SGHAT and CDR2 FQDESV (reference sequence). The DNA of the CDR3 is TGTGCCAGCAGCGCCGCAGGGGACGGGAATGAAAAACTGTTTTTT. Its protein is CASSAAGDGNEKLFF. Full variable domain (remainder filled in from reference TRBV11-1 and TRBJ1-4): EAEVAQSPRYKITEKSQAVAFWCDPISGHATLYWYRQILGQGPELLVQFQDESVVDDSQLPKDRFSAERLKGVDSTLKIQPAELGDSAMYLCASSAAGDGNEKLFFGSGTQLSVL.

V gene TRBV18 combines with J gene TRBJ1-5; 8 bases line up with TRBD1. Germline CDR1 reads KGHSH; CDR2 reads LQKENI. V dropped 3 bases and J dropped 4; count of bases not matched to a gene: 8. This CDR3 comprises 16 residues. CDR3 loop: CASSPSRQGMNQPQHF. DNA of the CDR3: TGTGCCAGCTCACCTTCGCGACAGGGGATGAATCAGCCCCAGCATTTT.

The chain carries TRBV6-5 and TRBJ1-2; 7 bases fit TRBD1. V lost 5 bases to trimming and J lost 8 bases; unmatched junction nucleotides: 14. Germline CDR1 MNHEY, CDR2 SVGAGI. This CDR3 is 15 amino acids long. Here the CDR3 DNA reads TGTGCCAGCAGTAGGGATGAACAGGGGAAGGGCGGCTACACCTTC. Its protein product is CASSRDEQGKGGYTF.

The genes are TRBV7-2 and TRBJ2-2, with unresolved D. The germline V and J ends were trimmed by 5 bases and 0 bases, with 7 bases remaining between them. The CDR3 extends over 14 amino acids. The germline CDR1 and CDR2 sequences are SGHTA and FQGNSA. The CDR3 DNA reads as TGTGCCAGCAGCCCTGGACCGAACACCGGGGAGCTGTTTTTT. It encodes CASSPGPNTGELFF.

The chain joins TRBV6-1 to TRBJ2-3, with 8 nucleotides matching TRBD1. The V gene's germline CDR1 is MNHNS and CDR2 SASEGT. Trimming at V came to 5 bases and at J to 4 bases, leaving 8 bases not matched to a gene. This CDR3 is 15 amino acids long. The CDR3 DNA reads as TGTGCCAGCAGTCACAGGGGGTCCGGATCAGATACGCAGTATTTT. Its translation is CASSHRGSGSDTQYF.

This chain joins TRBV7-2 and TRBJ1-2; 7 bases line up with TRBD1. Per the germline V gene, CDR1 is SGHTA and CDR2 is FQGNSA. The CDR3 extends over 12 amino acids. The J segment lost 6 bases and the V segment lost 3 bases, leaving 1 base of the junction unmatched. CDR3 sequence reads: CASSFDRDGYTF. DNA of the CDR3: TGTGCCAGCAGCTTTGACAGGGATGGCTACACCTTC.